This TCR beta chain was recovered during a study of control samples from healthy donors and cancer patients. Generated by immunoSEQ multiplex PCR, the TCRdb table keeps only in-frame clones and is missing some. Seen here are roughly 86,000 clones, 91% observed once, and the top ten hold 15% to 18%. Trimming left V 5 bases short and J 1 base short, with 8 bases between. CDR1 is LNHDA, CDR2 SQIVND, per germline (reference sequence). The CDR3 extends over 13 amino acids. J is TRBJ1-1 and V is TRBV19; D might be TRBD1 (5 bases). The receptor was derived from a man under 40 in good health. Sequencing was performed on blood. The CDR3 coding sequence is TGTGCCAGTAGTGGGACCCCGAACACTGAAGCTTTCTTT. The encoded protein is CASSGTPNTEAFF. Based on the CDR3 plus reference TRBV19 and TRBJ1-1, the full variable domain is DGGITQSPKYLFRKEGQNVTLSCEQNLNHDAMYWYRQDPGQGLRLIYYSQIVNDFQKGDIAEGYSVSREKKESFPLTVTSAQKNPTAFYLCASSGTPNTEAFFGQGTRLTVV.